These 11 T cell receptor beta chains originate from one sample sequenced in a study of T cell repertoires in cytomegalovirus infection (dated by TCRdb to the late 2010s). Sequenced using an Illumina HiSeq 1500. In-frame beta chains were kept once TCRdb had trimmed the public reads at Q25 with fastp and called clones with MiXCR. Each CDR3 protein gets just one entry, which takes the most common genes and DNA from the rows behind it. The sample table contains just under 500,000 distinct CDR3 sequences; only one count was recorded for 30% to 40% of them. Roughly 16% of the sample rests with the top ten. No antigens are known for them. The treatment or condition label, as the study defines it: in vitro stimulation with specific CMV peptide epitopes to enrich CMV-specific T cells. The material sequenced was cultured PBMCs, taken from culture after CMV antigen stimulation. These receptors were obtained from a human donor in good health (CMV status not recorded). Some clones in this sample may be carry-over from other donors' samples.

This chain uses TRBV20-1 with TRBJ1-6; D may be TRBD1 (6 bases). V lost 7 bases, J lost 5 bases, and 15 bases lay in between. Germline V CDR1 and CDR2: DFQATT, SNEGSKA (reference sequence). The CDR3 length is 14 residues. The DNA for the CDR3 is TGCAGTGGAGGGGAGGGGGGTCATAATTCACCCCTCCACTTT. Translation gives CSGGEGGHNSPLHF.

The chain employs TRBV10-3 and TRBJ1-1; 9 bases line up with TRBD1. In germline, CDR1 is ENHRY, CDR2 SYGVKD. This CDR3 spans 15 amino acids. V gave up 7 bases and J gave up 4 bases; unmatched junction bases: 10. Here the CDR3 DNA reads TGTGCCATCAACACCGGACAGGGGACGGGCACTGAAGCTTTCTTT. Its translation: CAINTGQGTGTEAFF.

CDR3 sequence reads: CATSSTGVNEQFF. In DNA, the CDR3 is TGTGCCACTAGCTCTACAGGGGTCAATGAGCAGTTCTTC. The chain links TRBV19 to TRBJ2-1; 7 nucleotides agree with TRBD1. This CDR3 comprises 13 residues. In germline, CDR1 is LNHDA, CDR2 SQIVND (reference sequence). Trimming took 10 bases from V and 6 from J; bases not matched to a gene: 9.

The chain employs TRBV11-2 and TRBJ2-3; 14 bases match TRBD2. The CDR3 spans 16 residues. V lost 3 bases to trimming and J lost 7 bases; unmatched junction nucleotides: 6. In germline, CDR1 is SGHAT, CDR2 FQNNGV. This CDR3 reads CASSLGLAGAGYTQYF. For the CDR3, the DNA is TGTGCCAGCAGCTTGGGACTAGCGGGAGCGGGATATACGCAGTATTTT.

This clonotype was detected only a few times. The CDR3 loop is CASSVNAGESEAFF. The CDR3 nucleotides are TGTGCCAGCAGTGTAAACGCAGGGGAATCTGAAGCTTTCTTT. The chain carries TRBV2 and TRBJ1-1; TRBD1 is a possible D gene (6 bases). In germline, CDR1 is SNHLY, CDR2 FYNNEI. Trimming stripped 4 bases from V and 6 bases from J, with 15 bases between. The CDR3 is made up of 14 amino acids.

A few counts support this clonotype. Here the CDR3 DNA reads TGCAGCGTTGAGGGGCTAGCGGGAGAGGGCAATGAGCAGTTCTTC. Translation: CSVEGLAGEGNEQFF. The chain uses TRBV29-1 and TRBJ2-1, with 10 nucleotides matching TRBD2. Germline CDR1 is SQVTM and CDR2 is ANQGSEA. The CDR3 totals 15 residues. With 3 bases clipped from V and 6 bases from J, the junction kept 8 bases outside the gene matches.

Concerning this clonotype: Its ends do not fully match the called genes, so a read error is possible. CDR3 protein: CASSQDPRGTGGSYEQYF. In DNA form, the CDR3 reads TGTGCCAGCAGCCAAGATCCGCGCGGGACAGGGGGCTCCTACGAGCAGTACTTC. The chain has TRBV4-1 and TRBJ2-7, with 11 positions matching TRBD1. Germline CDR1 reads MGHRA; CDR2 reads YSYEKL. CDR3 length: 18 residues.

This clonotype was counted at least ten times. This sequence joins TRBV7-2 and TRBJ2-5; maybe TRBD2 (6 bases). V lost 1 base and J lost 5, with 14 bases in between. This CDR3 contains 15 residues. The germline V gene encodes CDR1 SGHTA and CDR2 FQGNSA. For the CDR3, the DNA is TGTGCCAGCAGCTTAGTTGGCGGGGTGGGGGAGACCCAGTACTTC. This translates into CASSLVGGVGETQYF.

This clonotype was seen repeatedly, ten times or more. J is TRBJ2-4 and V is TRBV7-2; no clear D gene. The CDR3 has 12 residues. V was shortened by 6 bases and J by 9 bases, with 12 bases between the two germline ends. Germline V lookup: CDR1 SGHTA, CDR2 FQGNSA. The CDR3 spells CASSFSRSIQYF. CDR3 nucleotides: TGTGCCAGCAGTTTTAGTCGGAGCATTCAGTACTTC.

The CDR3 DNA reads TGTGCCAGCAGATCGGGTGGTCAGCCCCAGCATTTT. Its translation is CASRSGGQPQHF. The gene calls are TRBV12-3 or TRBV12-4 and TRBJ1-5; D unresolved. V dropped 6 bases and J dropped 6 bases, with 9 bases sitting between them. CDR3 length equals 12 residues.

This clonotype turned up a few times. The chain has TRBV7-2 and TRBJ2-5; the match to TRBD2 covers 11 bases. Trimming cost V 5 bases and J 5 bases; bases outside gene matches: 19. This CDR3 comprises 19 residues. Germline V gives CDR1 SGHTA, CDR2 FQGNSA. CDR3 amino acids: CASSHTSGLAEWVRETQYF. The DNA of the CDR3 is TGTGCCAGCAGCCATACGTCGGGACTAGCGGAGTGGGTCCGGGAGACCCAGTACTTC.